This TCR beta chain was captured by sequencing in a study of T cell responses to AZD1222 COVID-19 vaccine. Profiled with immunoSEQ multiplex PCR; TCRdb holds only in-frame clones, not every one. This table holds 95,000 to 100,000 clones, 86% found once. Trimming cost V 4 bases and J 5 bases; bases outside gene matches: 8. Germline-derived CDR1 and CDR2 are SGHTA and FQGNSA. CDR3 length: 14 amino acids. The chain joins TRBV7-2 to TRBJ2-7, with 7 bases matching TRBD1. The clonotype originates from an adult in good health. This specimen was peripheral blood, taken on day 0 of AZD1222 vaccination. The CDR3 nucleotides read TGTGCCAGCAGCTCAAGAGGGACAGTCCACGAGCAGTACTTC. Residues: CASSSRGTVHEQYF.